Included here is one T cell receptor beta chain sequence, with context. Its antigen is not known. Assay used: immunoSEQ multiplex PCR; TCRdb lists only in-frame clones, some missing. The table includes about 120,000 clones, approximately 84% detected once. The sample is drawn from a study of T cell responses to AZD1222 COVID-19 vaccine. General study points: At baseline, seropositivity was found in only a handful of AZD1222 recipients.

The CDR3 runs to 14 residues. V shed 3 bases and J shed 7 bases, with 10 bases lying between them. Per germline, CDR1 MNHEY and CDR2 SMNVEV (reference sequence). Sequenced here: peripheral blood, sampled on day 0 of AZD1222 vaccination. The J gene is TRBJ1-6, the V gene TRBV27; D uncertain. The clonotype was recovered from an adult in good health. The CDR3 DNA sequence: TGTGCCAGCAGTTTTAACCCAGGCAATTCACCCCTCCACTTT. It specifies CASSFNPGNSPLHF.